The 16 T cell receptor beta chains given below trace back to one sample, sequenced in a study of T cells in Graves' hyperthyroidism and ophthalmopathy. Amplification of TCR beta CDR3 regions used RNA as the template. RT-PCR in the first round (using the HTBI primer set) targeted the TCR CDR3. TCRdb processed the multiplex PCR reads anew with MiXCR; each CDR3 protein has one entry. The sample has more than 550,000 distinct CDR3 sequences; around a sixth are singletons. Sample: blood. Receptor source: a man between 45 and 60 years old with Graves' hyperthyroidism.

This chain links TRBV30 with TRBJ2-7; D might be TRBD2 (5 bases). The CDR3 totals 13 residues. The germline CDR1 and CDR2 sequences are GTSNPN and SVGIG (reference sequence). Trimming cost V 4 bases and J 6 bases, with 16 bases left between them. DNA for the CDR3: TGTGCCTGGACAGTTTCGGGGATAGGCGAGCAGTACTTC. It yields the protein CAWTVSGIGEQYF.

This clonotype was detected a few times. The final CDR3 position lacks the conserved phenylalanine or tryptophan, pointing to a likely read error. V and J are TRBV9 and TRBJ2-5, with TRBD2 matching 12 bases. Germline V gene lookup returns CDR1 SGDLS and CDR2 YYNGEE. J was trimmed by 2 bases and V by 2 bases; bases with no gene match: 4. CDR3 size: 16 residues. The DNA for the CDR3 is TGTGCCAGCAGCGTCGGGACTAGCGGGCCTCAAGAGACCCAGTACCTC. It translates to CASSVGTSGPQETQYL.

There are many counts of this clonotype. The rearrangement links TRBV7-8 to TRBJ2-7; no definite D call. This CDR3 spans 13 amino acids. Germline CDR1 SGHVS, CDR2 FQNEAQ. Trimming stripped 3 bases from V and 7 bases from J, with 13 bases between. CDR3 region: CASSFREDREQYF. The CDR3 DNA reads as TGTGCCAGCAGCTTCCGCGAGGACCGGGAGCAGTACTTC.

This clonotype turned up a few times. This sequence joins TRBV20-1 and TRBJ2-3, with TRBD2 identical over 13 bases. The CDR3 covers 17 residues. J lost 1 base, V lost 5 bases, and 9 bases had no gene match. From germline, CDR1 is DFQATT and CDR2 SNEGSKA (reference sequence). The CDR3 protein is CSAWRWGLAGRTDTQYF. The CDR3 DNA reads TGCAGTGCTTGGAGATGGGGACTAGCGGGACGCACAGATACGCAGTATTTT.

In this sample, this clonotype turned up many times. CDR3 DNA: TGTGCCAGTACCCTACGGCCCCGGACAGGGGGAAACACTGAAGCTTTCTTT. Protein sequence: CASTLRPRTGGNTEAFF. The chain couples TRBV19 to TRBJ1-1; 10 bases align to TRBD1. V trimming: 7 bases; J trimming: 2 bases; junction bases outside the gene matches: 13. The CDR3 is 17 amino acids. Germline V gene data show CDR1 as LNHDA and CDR2 as SQIVND (reference sequence).

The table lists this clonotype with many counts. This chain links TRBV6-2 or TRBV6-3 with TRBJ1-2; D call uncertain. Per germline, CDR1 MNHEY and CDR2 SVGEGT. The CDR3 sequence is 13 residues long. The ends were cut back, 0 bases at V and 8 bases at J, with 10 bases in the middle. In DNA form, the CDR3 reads TGTGCCAGCAGTTACTCATCGGGTGGCGGCTACACCTTC. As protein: CASSYSSGGGYTF.

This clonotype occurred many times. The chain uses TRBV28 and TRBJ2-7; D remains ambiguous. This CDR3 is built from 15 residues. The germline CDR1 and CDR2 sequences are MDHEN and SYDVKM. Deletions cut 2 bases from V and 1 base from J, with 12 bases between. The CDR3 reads CASSLGQELSYEQYF. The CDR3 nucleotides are TGTGCCAGCAGTTTAGGCCAGGAGCTGTCCTACGAGCAGTACTTC. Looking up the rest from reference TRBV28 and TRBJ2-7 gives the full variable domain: DVKVTQSSRYLVKRTGEKVFLECVQDMDHENMFWYRQDPGLGLRLIYFSYDVKMKEKGDIPEGYSVSREKKERFSLILESASTNQTSMYLCASSLGQELSYEQYFGPGTRLTVT.

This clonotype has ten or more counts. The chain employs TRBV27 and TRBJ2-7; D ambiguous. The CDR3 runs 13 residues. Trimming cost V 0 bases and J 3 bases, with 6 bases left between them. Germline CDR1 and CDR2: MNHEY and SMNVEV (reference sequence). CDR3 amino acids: CASSLSSRYEQYF. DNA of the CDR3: TGTGCCAGCAGTTTATCCTCCCGCTACGAGCAGTACTTC.

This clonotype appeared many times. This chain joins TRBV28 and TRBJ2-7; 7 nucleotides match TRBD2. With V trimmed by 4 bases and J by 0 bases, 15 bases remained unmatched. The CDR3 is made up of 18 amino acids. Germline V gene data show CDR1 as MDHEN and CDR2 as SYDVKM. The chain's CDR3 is CASSSPLWREKGSYEQYF. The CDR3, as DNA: TGTGCCAGCAGTTCCCCCTTGTGGCGGGAGAAGGGCTCCTACGAGCAGTACTTC.

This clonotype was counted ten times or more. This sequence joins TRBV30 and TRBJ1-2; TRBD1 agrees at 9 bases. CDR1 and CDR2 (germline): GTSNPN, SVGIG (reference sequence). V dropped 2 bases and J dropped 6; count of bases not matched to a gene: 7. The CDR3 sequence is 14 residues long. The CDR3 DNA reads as TGTGCCTGGAGTCCCTATGGGACAGGGAATGGCTACACCTTC. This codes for CAWSPYGTGNGYTF.

Here the CDR3 reads CASSLVSGREQFF. As DNA, the CDR3 is TGTGCCAGCAGCTTAGTTAGCGGGAGGGAGCAGTTCTTC. V is TRBV7-9 and J is TRBJ2-1; 10 bases align to TRBD2. This CDR3 has 13 amino acids. The V gene end was trimmed by 1 base and the J gene end by 10 bases; junction bases not matched to a gene: 1. Germline CDR1 is SEHNR and CDR2 is FQNEAQ (reference sequence). The variable domain in full, with the rest retrieved from reference TRBV7-9 and TRBJ2-1, is DTGVSQNPRHKITKRGQNVTFRCDPISEHNRLYWYRQTLGQGPEFLTYFQNEAQLEKSRLLSDRFSAERPKGSFSTLEIQRTEQGDSAMYLCASSLVSGREQFFGPGTRLTVL.

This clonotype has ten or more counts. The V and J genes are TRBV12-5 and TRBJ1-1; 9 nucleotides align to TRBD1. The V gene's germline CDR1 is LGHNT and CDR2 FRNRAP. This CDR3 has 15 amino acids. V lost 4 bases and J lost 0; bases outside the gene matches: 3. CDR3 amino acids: CASGSDRGMNTEAFF. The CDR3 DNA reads TGTGCTAGTGGTTCGGACAGGGGAATGAACACTGAAGCTTTCTTT.

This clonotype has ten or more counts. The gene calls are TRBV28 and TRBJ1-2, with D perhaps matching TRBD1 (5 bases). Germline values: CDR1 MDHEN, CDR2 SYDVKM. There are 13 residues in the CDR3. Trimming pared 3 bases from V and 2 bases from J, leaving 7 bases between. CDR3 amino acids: CASSFAGNYGYTF. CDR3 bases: TGTGCCAGCAGTTTCGCAGGGAACTATGGCTACACCTTC.

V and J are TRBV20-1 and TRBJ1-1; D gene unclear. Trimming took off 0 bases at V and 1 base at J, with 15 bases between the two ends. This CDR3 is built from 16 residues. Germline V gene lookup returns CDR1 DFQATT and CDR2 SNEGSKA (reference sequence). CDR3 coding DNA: TGCAGTGCTAGAGATTCGTATCGGTTGCAGAACACTGAAGCTTTCTTT. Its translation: CSARDSYRLQNTEAFF.

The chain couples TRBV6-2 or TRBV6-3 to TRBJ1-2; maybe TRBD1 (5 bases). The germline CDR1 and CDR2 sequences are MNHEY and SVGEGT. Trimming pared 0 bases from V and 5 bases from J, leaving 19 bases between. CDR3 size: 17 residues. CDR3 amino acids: CASSYSGRAPWDYGYTF. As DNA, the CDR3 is TGTGCCAGCAGTTACTCCGGCAGGGCCCCTTGGGATTATGGCTACACCTTC.

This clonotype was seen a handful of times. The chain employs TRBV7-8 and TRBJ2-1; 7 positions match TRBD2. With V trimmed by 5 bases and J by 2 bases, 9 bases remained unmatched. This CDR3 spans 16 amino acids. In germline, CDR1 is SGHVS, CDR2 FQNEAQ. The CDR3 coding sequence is TGTGCCAGCAGCCCGATCCAGCGGGGAACCTACAATGAGCAGTTCTTC. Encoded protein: CASSPIQRGTYNEQFF.